This T cell receptor (beta chain) originates from a study of T cell responses to AZD1222 COVID-19 vaccine. Study results and limitations: The donor cohort was predominantly white British with a female majority, and clonal diversity may have been underestimated.

Concerning this clone: What it recognizes is unknown.

Libraries were prepared by immunoSEQ multiplex PCR; TCRdb keeps only in-frame clonotypes and omits some of them. Of 150,000 to 170,000 clones listed, roughly nine tenths were seen once; the top ten hold 5.5% to 6%. Material: peripheral blood, obtained on day 0 of MenACWY control vaccination. The sequence came from an adult in good health.

The CDR3 loop reads CASSPTAVMTQYF. For the CDR3, the DNA is TGTGCCAGCAGTCCCACAGCTGTAATGACCCAGTACTTC. V is TRBV6-5 and J is TRBJ2-5; D remains unclear. With 5 bases removed from V and 7 bases from J, the gap between germline ends came to 14 bases. The germline V gene has CDR1 MNHEY and CDR2 SVGAGI. The CDR3 consists of 13 residues.